These 13 T cell receptor beta chains came from one sample sequenced in a study of blood T cell repertoires in COVID-19. Sequencing used immunoSEQ multiplex PCR; TCRdb keeps in-frame clones, though not all of them. The sample lists under 250,000 clones; 90% were seen once. Source material: peripheral blood. The source of these receptors is a man aged 25-45 years with COVID-19, enrolled during active disease.

The rearrangement links TRBV3-1 (or the pseudogene TRBV3-2) to TRBJ1-3; D gene ambiguous. This CDR3 spans 16 amino acids. Trimming left V 1 base short and J 1 base short, with 11 bases between. The germline CDR1 and CDR2 sequences are LGHDT and YNNKEL (reference sequence). CDR3 in amino acids: CASSQVRVRSGNTIYF. CDR3 DNA: TGTGCCAGCAGCCAAGTTCGGGTGAGATCTGGAAACACCATATATTTT.

This chain links TRBV27 with TRBJ1-1, with TRBD1 matching 8 bases. CDR1 MNHEY and CDR2 SMNVEV come from the germline V gene (reference sequence). The trim removed 5 bases at V and 5 bases at J, leaving 10 bases unmatched. This CDR3 comprises 15 residues. CDR3 nucleotide sequence: TGTGCCAGCAGTGCTCGACAGGGGATTCGAACTGAAGCTTTCTTT. Protein: CASSARQGIRTEAFF.

CDR3 loop: CASSLVLWRGTDTQYF. CDR3 nucleotides: TGTGCCAGCAGCTTAGTTCTCTGGAGAGGTACAGATACGCAGTATTTT. V is TRBV7-8 and J is TRBJ2-3, with unresolved D. V lost 1 base to trimming and J lost 3 bases, with 14 bases between them. The CDR3 is made up of 16 amino acids. Germline values: CDR1 SGHVS, CDR2 FQNEAQ.

This clone was recorded once. The gene calls are TRBV9 and TRBJ1-4, with D possibly matching TRBD1 (6 bases). The CDR3 is 14 residues long. The germline V gene encodes CDR1 SGDLS and CDR2 YYNGEE. V lost 1 base to trimming and J lost 8 bases, with 12 bases between them. Here the CDR3 DNA reads TGTGCCAGCAGCGTAACCGGGACACCAGAAAAACTGTTTTTT. Amino acid sequence: CASSVTGTPEKLFF.

J is TRBJ1-1 and V is TRBV5-1, with D unresolved. V lost 1 base and J lost 5, with 9 bases in between. The germline V gene encodes CDR1 SGHRS and CDR2 YFSETQ. This CDR3 spans 13 amino acids. The CDR3 protein is CASSLKGGTEAFF. The CDR3, as DNA: TGCGCCAGCAGCTTGAAGGGAGGTACTGAAGCTTTCTTT.

The chain combines TRBV28 with TRBJ1-3; D remains ambiguous. Trimming removed 3 bases at V and 5 bases at J, with 11 bases between. Germline V gene lookup returns CDR1 MDHEN and CDR2 SYDVKM. The CDR3 has 14 residues. CDR3 DNA: TGTGCCAGCAGTTTTATAGCATCGAGAAACACCATATATTTT. Protein sequence: CASSFIASRNTIYF.

This chain uses TRBV6-5 with TRBJ1-2, with D perhaps matching TRBD1 (5 bases). Trimming removed 6 bases at V and 4 bases at J, with 12 bases between. Germline lookup yields CDR1 MNHEY and CDR2 SVGAGI. The length of the CDR3 is 13 residues. The CDR3 DNA is TGTGCCAGCAGAAAACAGGCCGCCTATGGCTACACCTTC. Protein: CASRKQAAYGYTF.

This clone was detected a few times. This chain joins TRBV15 and TRBJ2-7, with 8 positions matching TRBD1. The CDR3 is made up of 18 amino acids. J gave up 0 bases and V 3 bases, and 13 bases lay outside the gene matches. CDR1 is LNHNV and CDR2 is YYDKDF in the germline V gene (reference sequence). This CDR3 reads CATSSFGTGTGHSYEQYF. The DNA for the CDR3 is TGTGCCACCAGCAGTTTCGGCACCGGGACAGGCCACTCCTACGAGCAGTACTTC.

The chain is built from TRBV6-5 and TRBJ2-7, with D uncertain. Germline CDR1 MNHEY, CDR2 SVGAGI. Trimming took 2 bases from V and 1 from J, leaving 6 bases between them. CDR3 size: 13 residues. The CDR3 loop is CASSYARSYEQYF. CDR3 nucleotides: TGTGCCAGCAGTTACGCCAGATCCTACGAGCAGTACTTC.

The rearrangement links TRBV7-2 to TRBJ1-3; 7 positions agree with TRBD1. The V and J ends lost 5 bases and 4 bases, in that order; junction bases with no gene match: 11. Germline-derived CDR1 and CDR2 are SGHTA and FQGNSA. The CDR3 covers 16 residues. This CDR3 reads CASSLDREVEGNTIYF. The CDR3 DNA sequence: TGTGCCAGCAGCCTCGACAGGGAGGTGGAAGGAAACACCATATATTTT. The variable domain in full, with the rest retrieved from reference TRBV7-2 and TRBJ1-3, is GAGVSQSPSNKVTEKGKDVELRCDPISGHTALYWYRQSLGQGLEFLIYFQGNSAPDKSGLPSDRFSAERTGGSVSTLTIQRTQQEDSAVYLCASSLDREVEGNTIYFGEGSWLTVV.

This chain joins TRBV5-1 and TRBJ1-2; possible D gene TRBD1, 5 bases. CDR3 length: 13 amino acids. The V and J ends lost 4 bases and 6 bases respectively, with 13 bases between them. The germline V gene encodes CDR1 SGHRS and CDR2 YFSETQ. CDR3 DNA sequence: TGCGCCAGCAGCCCTGGACCGGGGGATGGCTACACCTTC. Protein product: CASSPGPGDGYTF. Together with reference TRBV5-1 and TRBJ1-2, the CDR3 gives the full variable domain: KAGVTQTPRYLIKTRGQQVTLSCSPISGHRSVSWYQQTPGQGLQFLFEYFSETQRNKGNFPGRFSGRQFSNSRSEMNVSTLELGDSALYLCASSPGPGDGYTFGSGTRLTVV.

CDR3: CASSLERNYGYTF. The CDR3 DNA reads as TGTGCCAGCAGCTTAGAACGGAACTATGGCTACACCTTC. The chain recombines TRBV7-2 with TRBJ1-2; D remains unclear. Germline-derived CDR1 and CDR2 are SGHTA and FQGNSA. V lost 1 base and J 2 bases, leaving 5 bases between the germline ends. The length of the CDR3 is 13 residues.

The chain employs TRBV7-9 and TRBJ1-2; no clear D. Germline V gene lookup returns CDR1 SEHNR and CDR2 FQNEAQ (reference sequence). The ends were cut back, 5 bases at V and 5 bases at J, with 9 bases in the middle. This CDR3 comprises 12 residues. CDR3 residues: CASSHRDYGYTF. In DNA form, the CDR3 reads TGTGCCAGCAGCCACCGGGATTATGGCTACACCTTC.